Following are 32 T cell receptor beta chains from one sample sequenced in a study of cytomegalovirus exposure and HLA in healthy donors. The primer mix had 60 Vbeta and 13 Jbeta primers. Sequenced by immunoSEQ multiplex PCR; TCRdb stores in-frame clones only, minus some. The sample holds just over 150,000 clones, roughly 80% seen once. What was sequenced was PBMCs. Receptors were obtained from a female donor in good health and CMV-seronegative.

This clone occurred a few times. J is TRBJ2-7 and V is TRBV7-2; 8 positions match TRBD2. CDR1 and CDR2 from the germline V gene are SGHTA and FQGNSA. V dropped 5 bases and J dropped 0; count of bases not matched to a gene: 6. This CDR3 has 15 residues. The CDR3 sequence: CASSPIAGLSYEQYF. The CDR3 nucleotides read TGTGCCAGCAGCCCGATAGCGGGACTCTCCTACGAGCAGTACTTC.

The CDR3 is CASSPRTSGSYNEQFF. CDR3 coding DNA: TGTGCCAGTAGTCCCCGCACTAGCGGCTCATACAATGAGCAGTTCTTC. This chain joins TRBV19 and TRBJ2-1; 8 positions agree with TRBD2. Germline V CDR1 and CDR2: LNHDA, SQIVND (reference sequence). CDR3 length equals 16 residues. Trimming cost V 5 bases and J 4 bases; bases outside gene matches: 10.

The V and J genes are TRBV5-1 and TRBJ2-5; possible D gene TRBD2, 6 bases. There are 15 residues in the CDR3. The germline gives CDR1 SGHRS, CDR2 YFSETQ. The germline V and J ends were trimmed by 4 bases and 1 base, with 14 bases remaining between them. CDR3 residues: CASSAGLQGQETQYF. CDR3 nucleotide sequence: TGCGCCAGCAGCGCGGGACTCCAAGGCCAAGAGACCCAGTACTTC.

This rearrangement joins TRBV30 to TRBJ1-1; D might be TRBD1 (5 bases). The CDR3 sequence is 13 residues long. Trimming took 3 bases from V and 2 from J, leaving 10 bases between them. Germline V gene sequence: CDR1 GTSNPN, CDR2 SVGIG (reference sequence). The CDR3 DNA sequence: TGTGCCTGGAGGGGGGGTGTAAACACTGAAGCTTTCTTT. It is translated as CAWRGGVNTEAFF.

The V and J genes are TRBV6-1 and TRBJ1-2; the match to TRBD1 covers 9 bases. This CDR3 is built from 13 residues. With V trimmed by 4 bases and J by 6 bases, 3 bases remained unmatched. Germline V gene data show CDR1 as MNHNS and CDR2 as SASEGT. The CDR3 nucleotides are TGTGCCAGCAGTGTACAGGGGGCGAATGGCTACACCTTC. It codes for CASSVQGANGYTF.

This sequence joins TRBV5-8 and TRBJ1-1; D unresolved. Germline CDR1 reads SGHTS; CDR2 reads YDEGEE. The CDR3 extends over 14 amino acids. Trimming cost V 1 base and J 0 bases, with 7 bases left between them. DNA for the CDR3: TGTGCCAGCAGCTTGACACTACTGAACACTGAAGCTTTCTTT. It encodes CASSLTLLNTEAFF.

This clone was seen more than once but under ten times. V is TRBV7-2 and J is TRBJ1-2; 7 bases are a match to TRBD1. Germline values: CDR1 SGHTA, CDR2 FQGNSA. With V trimmed by 3 bases and J by 8 bases, 9 bases remained unmatched. This CDR3 comprises 14 residues. This chain's CDR3 is CASSFGQATDGYTF. The CDR3 DNA sequence: TGTGCCAGCAGCTTTGGACAGGCGACTGACGGCTACACCTTC.

This clone showed up just a few times. The chain recombines TRBV5-4 with TRBJ1-2; possibly TRBD1 for D (5 bases). The CDR3 totals 16 residues. Between the trimmed V and J ends, which lost 2 bases and 7 bases, there was a span of 21 bases. Germline V lookup: CDR1 SGHNT, CDR2 YYREEE (reference sequence). The DNA of the CDR3 is TGTGCCAGCAGCTTTTGGTCCGGCAGGGCTTCTGTTGGCTACACCTTC. It is translated as CASSFWSGRASVGYTF.

The chain uses TRBV10-3 and TRBJ2-5; 11 bases fit TRBD1. Losses at the gene ends were 9 bases for V and 4 bases for J; bases not matched to a gene: 4. CDR3 length: 13 residues. Per the germline V gene, CDR1 is ENHRY and CDR2 is SYGVKD. This CDR3 reads CAIGTGGTETQYF. CDR3 bases: TGTGCCATAGGGACAGGGGGGACAGAGACCCAGTACTTC.

This clone was seen only a few times. The V gene is TRBV2, the J gene TRBJ2-3, with 11 bases that match TRBD2. CDR1 and CDR2 (germline): SNHLY, FYNNEI. This CDR3 contains 17 residues. Trimming removed 3 bases from V and 5 bases from J; junction bases left unmatched: 10. The CDR3 loop is CASSDLSGGAVIDTQYF. The CDR3 DNA reads TGTGCCAGCAGTGACCTTAGCGGGGGGGCTGTCATAGATACGCAGTATTTT.

This chain uses TRBV5-1 with TRBJ2-7, with a possible D match to TRBD2 (6 bases). CDR3 length equals 14 residues. The V gene's germline CDR1 is SGHRS and CDR2 YFSETQ. Trimming left V 0 bases short and J 3 bases short, with 10 bases between. This CDR3 is CASSLGGSGYEQYF. In DNA, the CDR3 is TGCGCCAGCAGCTTGGGTGGTAGCGGCTACGAGCAGTACTTC.

The chain combines TRBV9 with TRBJ2-5, with TRBD1 matching 10 bases. Germline V gene lookup returns CDR1 SGDLS and CDR2 YYNGEE. The junction had 11 bases not matched to a gene; V was cut back by 4 bases and J by 5 bases. The CDR3 is made up of 16 amino acids. CDR3 protein: CASSTPGTGDRETQYF. The CDR3 region has the DNA TGTGCCAGCAGCACACCCGGGACAGGGGACCGGGAGACCCAGTACTTC.

The chain uses TRBV30 and TRBJ1-1; D is perhaps TRBD1 (5 bases). The V end was cut by 2 bases, the J end by 8 bases, with 9 bases between. Germline V CDR1 and CDR2: GTSNPN, SVGIG (reference sequence). The CDR3 contains 11 residues. The DNA for the CDR3 is TGTGCCTGGAGTTGGGGCCGAGAAGCTTTCTTT. It specifies CAWSWGREAFF.

This sequence joins TRBV6-4 and TRBJ2-2; 9 positions match TRBD1. Trimming took 1 base from V and 5 from J; bases not matched to a gene: 5. From germline, CDR1 is MRHNA and CDR2 SNTAGT. The CDR3 has 16 amino acids. CDR3 DNA: TGTGCCAGCAGTGACTTGAACAGGGGGCGGACCGGGGAGCTGTTTTTT. Its protein product is CASSDLNRGRTGELFF.

This clone has more than one count but fewer than ten. The chain has TRBV4-2 and TRBJ1-4; D gene ambiguous. The CDR3 extends over 16 amino acids. CDR1 LGHNA and CDR2 YNFKEQ come from the germline V gene. Trimming pared 2 bases from V and 7 bases from J, leaving 17 bases between. The chain's CDR3 is CASSQLWERALEKLFF. CDR3 sequence (DNA): TGTGCCAGCAGCCAACTATGGGAGAGGGCCCTTGAAAAACTGTTTTTT.

The V call is TRBV5-1, the J call TRBJ2-7; a possible D gene is TRBD1 (5 bases). The CDR3 sequence is 11 residues long. The germline V gene encodes CDR1 SGHRS and CDR2 YFSETQ. The V and J ends lost 4 bases and 4 bases respectively, with 6 bases between them. CDR3 residues: CASSQGYEQYF. CDR3 sequence (DNA): TGCGCCAGCAGCCAGGGATACGAGCAGTACTTC.

This chain uses TRBV2 with TRBJ2-1; 9 bases fit TRBD1. This CDR3 spans 14 amino acids. The V and J ends lost 7 bases and 7 bases, in that order; junction bases with no gene match: 8. In germline, CDR1 is SNHLY, CDR2 FYNNEI. In DNA, the CDR3 is TGTGCCAGCACCTTGGGACAGGGTAAAAATGAGCAGTTCTTC. Its protein is CASTLGQGKNEQFF.

The table lists this clone with a few counts. This rearrangement joins TRBV20-1 to TRBJ2-7; possibly TRBD2 for D (7 bases). The germline CDR1 and CDR2 sequences are DFQATT and SNEGSKA (reference sequence). This CDR3 region has 11 residues. Trimming cost V 7 bases and J 9 bases, with 16 bases left between them. CDR3 sequence: CSGVFGGPQYF. The CDR3 DNA is TGCAGTGGGGTATTCGGGGGGCCGCAGTACTTC.

The chain carries TRBV7-9 and TRBJ1-1, with D perhaps matching TRBD1 (6 bases). With 0 bases removed from V and 3 bases from J, the gap between germline ends came to 11 bases. The CDR3 is 15 amino acids. Germline-derived CDR1 and CDR2 are SEHNR and FQNEAQ (reference sequence). The CDR3 here is CASSLAIQGHTEAFF. The CDR3 bases are TGTGCCAGCAGCTTAGCGATCCAGGGGCACACTGAAGCTTTCTTT.

The chain uses TRBV10-3 and TRBJ2-7, with D perhaps TRBD2 (6 bases). The CDR3 totals 15 residues. V lost 3 bases to trimming and J lost 0 bases, with 12 bases between them. Germline CDR1 is ENHRY and CDR2 is SYGVKD. The CDR3 region is CAISDPGLPSYEQYF. The DNA of the CDR3 is TGTGCCATCAGTGATCCGGGACTTCCCTCCTACGAGCAGTACTTC.

The rearrangement links TRBV6-1 to TRBJ1-5; D is perhaps TRBD1 (5 bases). The CDR3 has 14 residues. Trimming stripped 4 bases from V and 3 bases from J, with 10 bases between. Germline assignment: CDR1 MNHNS and CDR2 SASEGT. The CDR3 bases are TGTGCCAGCAGTGGAAACAGGAACAATCAGCCCCAGCATTTT. It encodes CASSGNRNNQPQHF.

This clone was detected only a few times. J is TRBJ1-2 and V is TRBV5-5, with TRBD1 identical over 8 bases. The CDR3 runs to 13 residues. Germline V CDR1 and CDR2: SGHKS, YYEKEE (reference sequence). V lost 4 bases to trimming and J lost 8 bases; unmatched junction nucleotides: 7. The CDR3 DNA is TGTGCCAGCAGCCTCGGACAGGGAGGCGGCTACACCTTC. Its translation: CASSLGQGGGYTF.

For this clone: Other DNA sequences in this sample translate to the same CDR3. V usage is TRBV5-1 and J usage is TRBJ2-5, with D uncertain. V gave up 2 bases and J gave up 4 bases, with 3 bases separating them. Germline V gene sequence: CDR1 SGHRS, CDR2 YFSETQ. CDR3 length: 11 residues. CDR3 coding DNA: TGCGCCAGCAGCTTCTCAGAGACCCAGTACTTC. Amino acids: CASSFSETQYF.

The chain joins TRBV15 to TRBJ2-7; D is unresolved. CDR3 length: 17 amino acids. The V and J ends lost 3 bases and 3 bases respectively, with 21 bases between them. Germline CDR1 and CDR2: LNHNV and YYDKDF (reference sequence). Here the CDR3 reads CATSSSYSVSVNYEQYF. CDR3 nucleotides: TGTGCCACCAGCAGTTCCTACAGTGTGTCGGTAAACTACGAGCAGTACTTC.

Of note for this clone: Other DNA sequences in this sample translate to the same CDR3. The gene calls are TRBV18 and TRBJ1-1; D is perhaps TRBD1 (5 bases). Per germline, CDR1 KGHSH and CDR2 LQKENI. CDR3 length equals 14 residues. Trimming took off 2 bases at V and 2 bases at J, with 9 bases between the two ends. The CDR3 DNA is TGTGCCAGCTCACCAGGCCAGGGAAACACTGAAGCTTTCTTT. This gives the protein CASSPGQGNTEAFF.

The chain combines TRBV18 with TRBJ1-1; D might be TRBD1 (5 bases). Between the trimmed V and J ends, which lost 3 bases and 2 bases, there was a span of 13 bases. CDR1 is KGHSH, CDR2 LQKENI, per germline. This CDR3 region has 15 residues. The CDR3 bases are TGTGCCAGCTCACCCCCCGGGGGGGTCAACACTGAAGCTTTCTTT. Translated: CASSPPGGVNTEAFF.

V usage is TRBV2 and J usage is TRBJ2-4; D is ambiguous. Trimming removed 4 bases at V and 0 bases at J, with 7 bases between. The CDR3 has 14 amino acids. Per germline, CDR1 SNHLY and CDR2 FYNNEI. Written as DNA, the CDR3 is TGTGCCAGCAGTGGACTGCTAGCCAAAAACATTCAGTACTTC. Amino acids: CASSGLLAKNIQYF.

V gene TRBV2 combines with J gene TRBJ2-4; 14 positions agree with TRBD2. The length of the CDR3 is 18 residues. The V segment lost 3 bases and the J segment 3 bases; nucleotides outside the gene matches: 7. Germline V lookup: CDR1 SNHLY, CDR2 FYNNEI. Written as DNA, the CDR3 is TGTGCCAGCAGTGACCCTGGACTAGCGGGAGGAGTCAAAAACATTCAGTACTTC. It encodes CASSDPGLAGGVKNIQYF.

The chain employs TRBV5-6 and TRBJ2-7; 7 bases are shared with TRBD1. J was trimmed by 1 base and V by 0 bases; bases with no gene match: 7. CDR3 length: 16 residues. Germline CDR1 reads SGHDT; CDR2 reads YYEEEE. The CDR3 DNA sequence: TGTGCCAGCAGCTTGGGGGGGAACAGGGGATCCTACGAGCAGTACTTC. Translating gives CASSLGGNRGSYEQYF. Using reference TRBV5-6 and TRBJ2-7 for the parts outside the CDR3, the full variable domain is DAGVTQSPTHLIKTRGQQVTLRCSPKSGHDTVSWYQQALGQGPQFIFQYYEEEERQRGNFPDRFSGHQFPNYSSELNVNALLLGDSALYLCASSLGGNRGSYEQYFGPGTRLTVT.

V and J are TRBV5-1 and TRBJ1-5; TRBD1 matches at 7 bases. Germline lookup yields CDR1 SGHRS and CDR2 YFSETQ. The V segment lost 0 bases and the J segment 3 bases; nucleotides outside the gene matches: 3. This CDR3 contains 15 residues. The CDR3 protein is CASSLGDRVNQPQHF. The DNA for the CDR3 is TGCGCCAGCAGCTTGGGTGACAGGGTCAATCAGCCCCAGCATTTT.

The V and J genes are TRBV27 and TRBJ2-1; TRBD2 matches 12 bases. Germline trimming cut 5 bases from V and 0 bases from J; bases unmatched to any gene: 5. This CDR3 comprises 17 residues. Per the germline V gene, CDR1 is MNHEY and CDR2 is SMNVEV (reference sequence). The CDR3 protein is CASSRLAGDGSYNEQFF. CDR3 in DNA: TGTGCCAGCAGTAGACTAGCGGGAGACGGCTCCTACAATGAGCAGTTCTTC.

The table lists this clone with a few counts. The chain recombines TRBV4-2 with TRBJ2-5; D is perhaps TRBD1 (5 bases). The CDR3 extends over 18 amino acids. CDR1 LGHNA and CDR2 YNFKEQ come from the germline V gene. Deletions cut 0 bases from V and 5 bases from J, with 22 bases between. CDR3 amino acids: CASSQDSQGMASTETQYF. The CDR3 nucleotides read TGTGCCAGCAGCCAAGATTCCCAGGGTATGGCGTCAACGGAGACCCAGTACTTC.